A selection of T cell receptor beta chains follows, all from one sample in a study of PD-1 blockade in classical Hodgkin lymphoma. Generated by immunoSEQ multiplex PCR, the TCRdb table keeps only in-frame clones and is missing some. The repertoire holds approximately 32,000 clones, with around four fifths as singletons. The sequencing used peripheral blood mononuclear cells (PBMCs), collected at baseline. These receptor sequences come from a human donor with classical Hodgkin lymphoma. CDR3s include the opening cysteine and the closing phenylalanine or tryptophan. Fields, in order: clone size, D gene, V gene, J gene, CDR3 protein, CDR3 DNA. D genes are given only for firm matches. For some rows the clone size is stated as once, few or many, or as a class when expanded; others skip it.

-	-	TRBV6-6	TRBJ1-3	CASSYPGGGNTIYF	TGTGCCAGCAGTTACCCCGGCGGGGGAAACACCATATATTTT
-	-	TRBV6-1	TRBJ1-3	CASSEVFSGGGIYSGNTIYF	TGTGCCAGCAGTGAAGTTTTCTCCGGGGGAGGGATTTACTCTGGAAACACCATATATTTT
-	-	TRBV19	TRBJ1-2	CASSIGPGTANYGYTF	TGTGCCAGTAGTATAGGCCCGGGTACAGCTAACTATGGCTACACCTTC
-	-	TRBV6-6	TRBJ1-1	CASSRENTEAFF	TGTGCCAGCAGTAGGGAGAACACTGAAGCTTTCTTT
few	-	TRBV6-5	TRBJ2-7	CASSYSGTGHSYEQYF	TGTGCCAGCAGTTATAGCGGGACAGGTCACTCCTACGAGCAGTACTTC
-	-	TRBV4-3	TRBJ1-4	CASSQHPHREGLEKLFF	TGCGCCAGCAGCCAACACCCCCACAGGGAGGGGTTAGAAAAACTGTTTTTT
-	TRBD1	TRBV4-2	TRBJ1-2	CASSPQGRDYGYTF	TGTGCCAGCAGCCCACAGGGGCGGGACTATGGCTACACCTTC
-	-	TRBV5-6	TRBJ2-3	CASSPATDTQYF	TGTGCCAGCAGCCCGGCGACAGATACGCAGTATTTT
-	TRBD1	TRBV7-8	TRBJ1-3	CASSLALYRGAGNTIYF	TGTGCCAGCAGCTTAGCGCTTTACAGGGGTGCTGGAAACACCATATATTTT
-	-	TRBV2	TRBJ1-1	CASNRAMNTEAFF	TGTGCCAGTAACAGGGCCATGAACACTGAAGCTTTCTTT
-	-	TRBV6-1	TRBJ1-1	CASSVRHTNTEAFF	TGTGCCAGCAGTGTTCGCCATACGAACACTGAAGCTTTCTTT
-	-	TRBV5-3	TRBJ2-7	CARRGARPPYEQYF	TGTGCCAGAAGAGGGGCCCGGCCGCCCTACGAGCAGTACTTC
-	TRBD2	TRBV15	TRBJ2-1	CATSSLAGGISYNEQFF	TGTGCCACCAGCTCCCTCGCGGGGGGGATCTCCTACAATGAGCAGTTCTTC
-	TRBD1	TRBV27	TRBJ1-5	CASRTGGKPQHF	TGTGCCAGCAGAACAGGGGGGAAGCCCCAGCATTTT
-	-	TRBV21-1	TRBJ2-1	CASSLQGAVNEQFF	TGTGCCAGCAGCCTCCAAGGGGCCGTAAATGAGCAGTTCTTC
-	-	TRBV9	TRBJ2-1	CASSVAGGHEQFF	TGTGCCAGCAGCGTAGCAGGGGGGCATGAGCAGTTCTTC
-	TRBD2	TRBV7-9	TRBJ2-7	CASSRTSGASYEQYF	TGTGCCAGCAGCCGGACTAGCGGGGCATCCTACGAGCAGTACTTC
-	-	TRBV10-3	TRBJ2-1	CAISKSDNEQFF	TGTGCCATCAGCAAGTCCGACAATGAGCAGTTCTTC
-	-	TRBV6-1	TRBJ1-1	CASSDLVEAFF	TGTGCCAGCAGTGACTTGGTTGAAGCTTTCTTT
-	TRBD1	TRBV11-2	TRBJ2-1	CASSFFMTGIVDEQFF	TGTGCCAGCAGCTTCTTCATGACAGGGATAGTCGATGAGCAGTTCTTC
once	-	TRBV6-6	TRBJ2-3	CASSYGGGTDTQYF	TGTGCCAGCAGTTACGGAGGTGGGACAGATACGCAGTATTTT
once	-	TRBV29-1	TRBJ2-2	CSVEVGGGELFF	TGCAGCGTTGAAGTGGGAGGCGGGGAGCTGTTTTTT
-	-	TRBV18	TRBJ1-1	CASSPNRVGDMNTEAFF	TGTGCCAGCTCACCTAACCGGGTGGGTGATATGAACACTGAAGCTTTCTTT
-	-	TRBV7-6	TRBJ2-5	CASSFRPGQETQYF	TGTGCCAGCAGCTTCCGACCAGGCCAAGAGACCCAGTACTTC
-	TRBD1	TRBV19	TRBJ1-1	CASSIGTGSTEAFF	TGTGCCAGTAGTATCGGGACAGGCTCCACTGAAGCTTTCTTT
-	TRBD1	TRBV7-9	TRBJ1-3	CADRQGPGNTIYF	TGTGCCGACCGACAGGGCCCTGGAAACACCATATATTTT
few	TRBD2	TRBV6-7	TRBJ2-7	CASSTNKRGLKTYEQYF	TGTGCCAGCAGTACTAACAAACGGGGACTAAAGACCTACGAGCAGTACTTC
-	TRBD2	TRBV5-1	TRBJ2-7	CASSLGTSGYEQYF	TGCGCCAGCAGCTTGGGGACTAGCGGCTACGAGCAGTACTTC
-	-	TRBV18	TRBJ1-2	CASSPREGPGYTF	TGTGCCAGCTCCCCGCGGGAGGGACCGGGCTACACCTTC
few	TRBD1	TRBV6-1	TRBJ2-7	CASSLPTGAGYEQYF	TGTGCCAGCAGTCTTCCGACAGGGGCGGGCTATGAGCAGTACTTC
few	-	TRBV6-5	TRBJ1-6	CASSLRGEDNSPLHF	TGTGCCAGCAGCCTCAGGGGTGAGGATAATTCACCCCTCCACTTT
-	-	TRBV20-1	TRBJ2-3	CSAIGIDTQYF	TGCAGTGCAATCGGCATAGATACGCAGTATTTT
-	-	TRBV9	TRBJ1-3	CASRGIYF	TGTGCCAGCCGGGGTATATATTTT
few	-	TRBV30	TRBJ1-5	CAWSDLGSQPQHF	TGTGCCTGGAGTGACCTGGGGTCTCAGCCCCAGCATTTT
-	-	TRBV19	TRBJ2-1	CASSIVLYNEQFF	TGTGCCAGTAGTATAGTCCTCTACAATGAGCAGTTCTTC
-	-	TRBV19	TRBJ2-3	CASSNGSPQITDTQYF	TGTGCCAGTAGTAATGGCAGTCCCCAAATCACAGATACGCAGTATTTT